A single sample is the source of the 29 T cell receptor beta chains below, sequenced in a study of human thymus T cells. The method was immunoSEQ multiplex PCR; TCRdb's version includes in-frame clones alone and lacks a portion of them. The sample holds 46,000 or so clones, over 90% seen once. Sequencing used blood. The receptors originated from a girl in the first two years of life with a congenital heart defect but otherwise immunologically healthy.

V usage is TRBV7-2 and J usage is TRBJ2-1; the match to TRBD2 covers 10 bases. Germline assignment: CDR1 SGHTA and CDR2 FQGNSA. Trimming cost V 5 bases and J 4 bases; bases outside gene matches: 5. CDR3 length: 15 amino acids. CDR3 DNA sequence: TGTGCCAGCAGCCCCCGACTAGCGGGTTACAATGAGCAGTTCTTC. Protein: CASSPRLAGYNEQFF.

CDR3 amino acids: CASSYSVDYEQYF. The CDR3 DNA reads TGTGCCAGCAGTTACAGTGTGGACTACGAGCAGTACTTC. The chain has TRBV6-6 and TRBJ2-7; D is unclear. V was clipped by 2 bases and J by 3 bases, with 8 bases between them. The CDR3 spans 13 residues. CDR1 MNHNY and CDR2 SVGAGI come from the germline V gene (reference sequence).

The gene calls are TRBV19 and TRBJ1-1; possible D gene TRBD1, 6 bases. Trimming removed 6 bases from V and 3 bases from J, with 14 bases in between. The CDR3 extends over 14 amino acids. The V gene's germline CDR1 is LNHDA and CDR2 SQIVND (reference sequence). The CDR3 spells CASSLEGGYTEAFF. The CDR3 nucleotides read TGTGCCAGTAGCCTTGAGGGGGGGTACACTGAAGCTTTCTTT.

This chain joins TRBV28 and TRBJ2-7; D gene ambiguous. Trimming stripped 4 bases from V and 4 bases from J, with 8 bases between. The CDR3 is 12 amino acids. Per the germline V gene, CDR1 is MDHEN and CDR2 is SYDVKM. In nucleotides, the CDR3 is TGTGCCAGCAGTTCAGACTTTTACGAGCAGTACTTC. Protein sequence: CASSSDFYEQYF.

The chain employs TRBV5-1 and TRBJ2-2; TRBD1 matches 9 bases. The CDR3 totals 15 residues. The germline V gene has CDR1 SGHRS and CDR2 YFSETQ. The junction had 5 bases not matched to a gene; V was cut back by 4 bases and J by 4 bases. This chain's CDR3 is CASSPGTGPTGELFF. The CDR3 coding sequence is TGCGCCAGCAGCCCCGGGACAGGGCCCACCGGGGAGCTGTTTTTT. The entire variable domain, with the rest obtained from reference TRBV5-1 and TRBJ2-2, is as follows: KAGVTQTPRYLIKTRGQQVTLSCSPISGHRSVSWYQQTPGQGLQFLFEYFSETQRNKGNFPGRFSGRQFSNSRSEMNVSTLELGDSALYLCASSPGTGPTGELFFGEGSRLTVL.

The chain carries TRBV10-3 and TRBJ1-1; 7 bases agree with TRBD1. The germline gives CDR1 ENHRY, CDR2 SYGVKD. This CDR3 spans 13 amino acids. V lost 6 bases, J lost 7 bases, and 8 bases stayed unmatched. DNA for the CDR3: TGTGCCATCAGAGGGGGACAGAGCCTTGAAGCTTTCTTT. Its translation: CAIRGGQSLEAFF.

The V and J genes are TRBV4-2 and TRBJ2-7; a possible D gene is TRBD1 (5 bases). The V end was cut by 0 bases, the J end by 1 base, with 13 bases between. The CDR3 contains 16 residues. The germline CDR1 and CDR2 sequences are LGHNA and YNFKEQ. The CDR3 DNA is TGTGCCAGCAGCCAAGACTGGGGCCAGGGTTCCTACGAGCAGTACTTC. Translating it yields CASSQDWGQGSYEQYF.

V and J are TRBV25-1 and TRBJ2-5; D possibly uses TRBD1 or TRBD2 (6 bases each). The germline V gene has CDR1 MGHDK and CDR2 SYGVNS. The CDR3 contains 16 residues. V dropped 3 bases and J dropped 1 base, with 15 bases sitting between them. CDR3: CASSDLLGGTQETQYF. CDR3 nucleotides: TGTGCCAGCAGTGACCTTCTAGGGGGGACCCAAGAGACCCAGTACTTC.

V gene TRBV27 combines with J gene TRBJ1-1, with D perhaps matching TRBD1 (6 bases). CDR1 and CDR2 from the germline V gene are MNHEY and SMNVEV (reference sequence). V was shortened by 4 bases and J by 1 base, with 7 bases between the two germline ends. This CDR3 has 13 residues. The CDR3 sequence: CASSYRENTEAFF. The CDR3 nucleotides are TGTGCCAGCAGTTACAGGGAGAACACTGAAGCTTTCTTT.

The rearrangement links TRBV5-4 to TRBJ2-7; D unresolved. The CDR3 totals 13 residues. Germline V lookup: CDR1 SGHNT, CDR2 YYREEE (reference sequence). V lost 2 bases to trimming and J lost 0 bases, with 6 bases between them. CDR3 coding DNA: TGTGCCAGCAGCTTACGCAGCTCCTACGAGCAGTACTTC. As protein: CASSLRSSYEQYF. Drawing the rest from reference TRBV5-4 and TRBJ2-7, the complete variable domain is ETGVTQSPTHLIKTRGQQVTLRCSSQSGHNTVSWYQQALGQGPQFIFQYYREEENGRGNFPPRFSGLQFPNYSSELNVNALELDDSALYLCASSLRSSYEQYFGPGTRLTVT.

The chain combines TRBV2 with TRBJ2-3; D unclear. V lost 2 bases, J lost 13 bases, and 13 bases lay in between. Germline loops: CDR1 SNHLY, CDR2 FYNNEI. The CDR3 is 12 residues long. The CDR3 here is CASSEQTLLEYF. The DNA for the CDR3 is TGTGCCAGCAGTGAACAGACACTGTTGGAGTATTTT.

The chain carries TRBV7-8 and TRBJ1-2; 12 bases fit TRBD1. Per germline, CDR1 SGHVS and CDR2 FQNEAQ. The CDR3 runs 14 residues. Trimming took 4 bases from V and 7 from J; bases not matched to a gene: 4. As DNA, the CDR3 is TGTGCCAGCAGCTGGGGGACAGGGGGCACTGGCTACACCTTC. Protein sequence: CASSWGTGGTGYTF.

V usage is TRBV9 and J usage is TRBJ2-3; no reliable D call. The germline CDR1 and CDR2 sequences are SGDLS and YYNGEE. This CDR3 spans 12 amino acids. Trimming removed 0 bases from V and 3 bases from J, with 2 bases in between. This chain's CDR3 is CASSVVTDTQYF. For the CDR3, the DNA is TGTGCCAGCAGCGTAGTGACAGATACGCAGTATTTT.

This clone was observed once. This rearrangement joins TRBV9 to TRBJ2-7, with D perhaps matching TRBD1 (6 bases). V was trimmed by 3 bases and J by 6 bases, leaving 10 bases between them. The CDR3 extends over 12 amino acids. Germline CDR1 reads SGDLS; CDR2 reads YYNGEE. CDR3 loop: CASSATGAEQYF. CDR3 nucleotides: TGTGCCAGCAGCGCGACAGGAGCCGAGCAGTACTTC.

This clone showed up just once. V is TRBV5-1 and J is TRBJ1-4, with TRBD1 identical over 8 bases. Germline CDR1 is SGHRS and CDR2 is YFSETQ. The junction had 12 bases not matched to a gene; V was cut back by 4 bases and J by 7 bases. This CDR3 contains 16 residues. CDR3 region: CASSRTDRGRGEKLFF. The DNA of the CDR3 is TGCGCCAGCAGCCGAACTGACAGGGGAAGAGGTGAAAAACTGTTTTTT.

The V gene is TRBV5-1, the J gene TRBJ2-3, with TRBD1 matching 8 bases. The junction had 9 bases not matched to a gene; V was cut back by 1 base and J by 5 bases. Germline V gene lookup returns CDR1 SGHRS and CDR2 YFSETQ. CDR3 length equals 16 residues. CDR3 residues: CASSLRGRGRGDTQYF. CDR3 in DNA: TGCGCCAGCAGCTTGAGGGGCAGGGGGCGCGGAGATACGCAGTATTTT.

The chain employs TRBV19 and TRBJ2-1; D remains ambiguous. This CDR3 comprises 13 residues. Trimming cost V 4 bases and J 9 bases, with 13 bases left between them. Germline CDR1 reads LNHDA; CDR2 reads SQIVND (reference sequence). For the CDR3, the DNA is TGTGCCAGTAGTAATGCGGTTCCCGGTGAGCAGTTCTTC. Its protein is CASSNAVPGEQFF.

The gene calls are TRBV6-1 and TRBJ1-1; D gene uncertain. Germline CDR1 and CDR2: MNHNS and SASEGT. The V gene lost 4 bases and the J gene lost 3 bases, with 9 bases spanning the gap. The CDR3 length is 13 residues. CDR3 sequence (DNA): TGTGCCAGCAGTGTCCGACAAGACACTGAAGCTTTCTTT. It encodes CASSVRQDTEAFF.

The sample holds a few counts of this clone. This chain joins TRBV29-1 and TRBJ1-1; D ambiguous. This CDR3 is built from 10 residues. CDR1 is SQVTM and CDR2 is ANQGSEA in the germline V gene. The ends were cut back, 6 bases at V and 6 bases at J, with 8 bases in the middle. CDR3 in amino acids: CSVPGPEAFF. In nucleotides, the CDR3 is TGCAGCGTCCCCGGGCCTGAAGCTTTCTTT.

The chain links TRBV27 to TRBJ2-3; 12 nucleotides match TRBD2. The J segment lost 8 bases and the V segment lost 5 bases, leaving 11 bases of the junction unmatched. The germline V gene has CDR1 MNHEY and CDR2 SMNVEV (reference sequence). CDR3 length: 16 residues. The CDR3 spells CASSPGLAGPWGTQYF. The CDR3 DNA sequence: TGTGCCAGCAGTCCGGGACTAGCGGGTCCTTGGGGTACGCAGTATTTT.

The chain combines TRBV7-5 with TRBJ1-1; TRBD1, the table's D call, lacks a check against the DNA. TRBV7-5 is a documented pseudogene. CDR3 length: 15 amino acids. DNA for the CDR3: TGTGCCAGAAGCTTAGGGACAGGGGTTAATACTGAAGCTTTCTTT. Protein sequence: CARSLGTGVNTEAFF.

J is TRBJ2-3 and V is TRBV18, with D perhaps matching TRBD2 (6 bases). The CDR3 runs to 16 residues. Germline assignment: CDR1 KGHSH and CDR2 LQKENI. V was pared by 1 base and J by 1 base, with 12 bases between. The chain's CDR3 is CASSPRAGLGTDTQYF. In nucleotides, the CDR3 is TGTGCCAGCTCACCACGTGCGGGACTCGGCACAGATACGCAGTATTTT. The full variable domain, completed using reference TRBV18 and TRBJ2-3, is NAGVMQNPRHLVRRRGQEARLRCSPMKGHSHVYWYRQLPEEGLKFMVYLQKENIIDESGMPKERFSAEFPKEGPSILRIQQVVRGDSAAYFCASSPRAGLGTDTQYFGPGTRLTVL.

This chain links TRBV20-1 with TRBJ2-7; unclear D gene. The CDR3 is 11 amino acids. V was shortened by 1 base and J by 5 bases, with 6 bases between the two germline ends. Per germline, CDR1 DFQATT and CDR2 SNEGSKA (reference sequence). CDR3 in amino acids: CSARGPNEQYF. The CDR3 nucleotides read TGCAGTGCTAGAGGCCCTAACGAGCAGTACTTC.

This rearrangement joins TRBV2 to TRBJ2-2; TRBD1 matches 9 bases. This CDR3 region has 15 residues. Germline lookup yields CDR1 SNHLY and CDR2 FYNNEI. J was trimmed by 3 bases and V by 6 bases; bases with no gene match: 5. The CDR3 spells CASRPTGGYTGELFF. The CDR3 nucleotides read TGTGCCAGCAGACCGACAGGGGGGTACACCGGGGAGCTGTTTTTT.

The chain joins TRBV29-1 to TRBJ1-1; tentative D call: TRBD1 (6 bases). The germline V gene has CDR1 SQVTM and CDR2 ANQGSEA. The CDR3 is 16 amino acids. V lost 3 bases and J lost 0, with 17 bases in between. CDR3 in amino acids: CSVEVTKRGLNTEAFF. In DNA, the CDR3 is TGCAGCGTTGAGGTGACAAAAAGGGGGTTGAACACTGAAGCTTTCTTT.

The chain couples TRBV4-3 to TRBJ2-7; 8 bases match TRBD1. The CDR3 extends over 14 amino acids. Trimming at V came to 1 base and at J to 3 bases, leaving 2 bases not matched to a gene. Germline-derived CDR1 and CDR2 are LGHNA and YSLEER. The CDR3 sequence: CASSQVTGDYEQYF. In DNA form, the CDR3 reads TGCGCCAGCAGCCAAGTGACAGGGGACTACGAGCAGTACTTC.

This clone was seen a few times. The chain employs TRBV19 and TRBJ1-1; TRBD1 might be the D (5 bases). From germline, CDR1 is LNHDA and CDR2 SQIVND (reference sequence). Trimming pared 7 bases from V and 4 bases from J, leaving 13 bases between. The CDR3 totals 13 residues. CDR3 DNA sequence: TGTGCCAGTAAAGAGGGACGGTCCACTGAAGCTTTCTTT. The encoded protein is CASKEGRSTEAFF.

This chain joins TRBV12-5 and TRBJ2-7; D unclear. CDR1 and CDR2 from the germline V gene are LGHNT and FRNRAP. The CDR3 is made up of 14 amino acids. Trimming removed 6 bases from V and 2 bases from J, with 14 bases in between. As DNA, the CDR3 is TGTGCTAGTGGGCTGGGCGATCTCGCCTACGAGCAGTACTTC. Amino acids: CASGLGDLAYEQYF.

The CDR3 coding sequence is TGCGCCAGCAGCCAAGAAGTGACGGCGCCCGGCTTCAGGCTTCATAGCAATCAGCCCCAGCATTTT. Protein product: CASSQEVTAPGFRLHSNQPQHF. This chain uses TRBV4-1 with TRBJ1-5; D is undetermined. V was trimmed by 0 bases and J by 0 bases, leaving 27 bases between them. The CDR3 length is 22 residues. Germline CDR1 MGHRA, CDR2 YSYEKL.